Described below is a single T cell receptor beta chain sequence and its context. Its matching antigen is unknown. These data originate in a study of cytomegalovirus exposure and HLA in healthy donors. Whole-study findings and limits: Association of a missense DCLRE1C variant with TCR beta V- and J-gene trimming was reported in a later analysis. Per a prior analysis, the majority of TCR beta V segments were productive roughly 90% or roughly 30% of the time. In a later analysis, parvovirus B19, influenza, CMV and Epstein-Barr virus appeared linked to several top co-occurrence clusters.

Vbeta (60) and Jbeta (13) primers were used in the PCR. The table came from immunoSEQ multiplex PCR; TCRdb's copy has only in-frame clones and leaves some out. The sample has 85,000 to 100,000 clones; approximately 81% are singletons. This CDR3 spans 15 amino acids. The germline V gene encodes CDR1 MDHEN and CDR2 SYDVKM. V was clipped by 7 bases and J by 3 bases, with 18 bases between them. The chain links TRBV28 to TRBJ1-2, with D perhaps TRBD1 (6 bases). The sequenced material came from PBMCs. This TCR came from a girl between 2 and 10 years old in good health and CMV-seropositive. CDR3 sequence reads: CASNLPGAGDYGYTF. The CDR3 DNA follows: TGTGCCAGCAATCTGCCAGGGGCCGGGGACTATGGCTACACCTTC.